This section outlines one TCR beta chain sequence together with its context. Profiling relied on immunoSEQ multiplex PCR, and the TCRdb table lists in-frame clones only, not all of them. The table has 440,000 or so clones, about 90% seen once. CDR3 size: 13 residues. The V end was cut by 5 bases, the J end by 4 bases, with 9 bases between. CDR1 is MNHEY and CDR2 is SMNVEV in the germline V gene (reference sequence). This entry comes from a study of Ad26.COV2.S vaccination and SARS-CoV-2 variants. Treatment described: over 15 received Ad26.COV2.S at low or high dose, single or two shots; about 5 received placebo; per-sample allocation not given. It was on day 63 after the first vaccine or placebo injection that samples were taken. In the vaccine, an Ad26 vector expressed the SARS-CoV-2 spike of the Wuhan strain.

The rearrangement links TRBV27 to TRBJ2-1; D might be TRBD1 or TRBD2, each matching 5 bases. The sequence came from a person aged 18-60 years who received the Ad26.COV2.S COVID-19 vaccine or a placebo. Sample: peripheral blood, taken in a trial of Ad26.COV2.S vaccine versus placebo. The CDR3 loop reads CASSGTTYNEQFF. In DNA, the CDR3 is TGTGCCAGCAGTGGGACCACATACAATGAGCAGTTCTTC.